The sequence of this T cell receptor beta chain was determined in a study of regulatory T cells in long-lasting Graves disease (dated by TCRdb to about 2021). The study in broad terms: To count as having persistent Graves' disease, a patient had to have received antithyroid drug treatment for over 5 years with TSH receptor autoantibodies remaining persistently positive. A total of roughly 35 samples were covered by TCR sequencing, comprising some 13 persistent and around 20 newly diagnosed Graves' disease patients. Patients with persistent Graves' disease were compared with patients with newly diagnosed Graves' disease using TCR sequencing and RNA sequencing of peripheral blood. The study was conducted in China and was registered as a clinical trial. In the clinical cohort, patients with persistent Graves' disease had used antithyroid drugs for an average of about 9.4 years.

The sample's time point label is to be understood as: persistent/refractory GD, antithyroid drugs over 5 years with positive TRAb. For both TCR sequencing and RNA sequencing, RNA was extracted from PBMCs using TRIzol. Graves' disease was diagnosed according to American Thyroid Association guidelines. Patients were recruited from an endocrinology department in Xi'an, China. Each patient gave approximately 8.8 milliliters of peripheral blood, collected in an EDTA anticoagulant tube. Ficoll Paque Plus density gradient separation was used to isolate PBMCs, and no further T cell sorting was done. RNA quality was checked with an Agilent 2100 Bioanalyzer and agarose gel, and concentration with a NanoDrop 2000. Summary of the overall study and its limitations: More public clonotypes were shared among persistent patients (over 2,500) than among newly diagnosed patients (approximately 1,000). Peripheral blood alone was examined, since thyroid tissue, which constituted the primary lesion, could not be accessed. Only the TCR beta chain was sequenced and analyzed. TRBV28, TRBJ1-2 and TRBJ2-5 were preferentially used in persistent disease, while TRBV20-1 and TRBJ2-1 were favored in newly diagnosed disease. The authors noted that the small sample size was a limitation that may lower accuracy. Lower TCR Shannon entropy and fewer highly expanded clones were observed in persistent Graves' disease patients than in newly diagnosed patients, which suggested clonal expansion.

Trimming leaves V shorter by 1 base and J shorter by 0 bases, with the junction holding 2 bases beyond the gene matches. Reading from cysteine to phenylalanine, the CDR3 counts 17 amino acids. Solely the CDR3 DNA is kept, with 51 bases framed from the first base. Receptors were amplified or captured by multiplex PCR. The sequencer listed for this sample is Illumina HiSeq 4000. CDR3 regions were amplified by Arm-PCR with iRepertoire HTBI primers to construct TCR beta libraries. Gel purification was performed on PCR products prior to sequencing. The authors' analysis ran thus. Gene usage analysis of CDR3 amino acid clonotypes used the approximately 62 TRBV and some 13 TRBJ segments found across samples. Filtered high-quality paired reads were merged into contigs using COPE and FqMerger. BLAST was used to align contigs to the IMGT TRBV, TRBD and TRBJ reference genes, and CDR3 was defined following IMGT. Any clonotype with a frequency above 0.1% was classified as a highly expanded clone. Repertoire diversity was measured by Shannon entropy, and V-J evenness by the Gini coefficient. A clonotype was considered public if more than one individual shared it. The public sequencing data were trimmed at Q25 with fastp and processed into clonotypes with MiXCR by TCRdb, which kept only in-frame beta chains. Rows are combined by CDR3 protein, so each entry shows the most common genes and DNA. For this entry, the V and J calls and clone size follow TCRdb and not the study's own pipeline. The sample data list about 300,000 distinct CDR3 sequences, and 22% of these were observed just once. Roughly three fifths of the sample is in the top ten clones.

With respect to this clonotype: This clone's antigen is unknown. No much larger clone exists at a distance of one base, and base qualities are not known.

The input for sequencing was peripheral blood mononuclear cells (PBMCs), taken when the disease was refractory, from a patient treated with antithyroid drugs. This sequence uses TRBV12-3 or TRBV12-4 and TRBJ2-2; the junction holds 10 bases that match TRBD1. This TCR derives from a female donor with Graves disease. The sequence in DNA is TGTGCCAGCAGTTTAGTGGGACAGGGGTCGAACACCGGGGAGCTGTTTTTT. Its translation is CASSLVGQGSNTGELFF.